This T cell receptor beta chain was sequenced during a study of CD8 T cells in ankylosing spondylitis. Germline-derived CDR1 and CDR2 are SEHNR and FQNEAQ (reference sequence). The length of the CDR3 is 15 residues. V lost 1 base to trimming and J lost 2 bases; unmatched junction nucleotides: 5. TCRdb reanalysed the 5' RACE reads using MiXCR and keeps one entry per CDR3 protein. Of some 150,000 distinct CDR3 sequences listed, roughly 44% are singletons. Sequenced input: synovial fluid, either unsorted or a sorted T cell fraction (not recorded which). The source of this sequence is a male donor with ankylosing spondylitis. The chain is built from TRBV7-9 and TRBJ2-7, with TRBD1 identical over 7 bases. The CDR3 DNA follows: TGTGCCAGCAGCTTAGGACAGGGTATCCCCTACGAGCAGTACTTC. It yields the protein CASSLGQGIPYEQYF.